This T cell receptor beta chain was sequenced for a study of Graves' ophthalmopathy and Graves' hyperthyroidism. Study-wide context: Samples of peripheral blood were obtained at initial diagnosis, prior to treatment of any kind.

RNA transcripts were the source from which TCR beta CDR3 regions were amplified. HTBI primers were used in a first-round RT-PCR, which preceded a second-round multiplex PCR. TCRdb re-analysed the multiplex PCR reads in MiXCR, keeping a single row per CDR3 protein. The sample lists around 660,000 distinct CDR3 sequences, roughly 39% occurring once. The V and J ends lost 5 bases and 3 bases respectively, with 16 bases between them. CDR1 is LNHDA, CDR2 SQIVND, per germline (reference sequence). The CDR3 sequence is 15 residues long. With regard to this clonotype: A much larger clonotype is one base distant, so this may be a read error.

This sequence was found in an adult man with Graves' ophthalmopathy. Sequencing was done on a sample of peripheral blood. This rearrangement joins TRBV19 to TRBJ1-1, with TRBD1 as a possible D gene (5 bases). In DNA, the CDR3 is TGTGCCAGTAGTTTCCTCAGGGAAGTGGACACTGAAGCTTTCTTT. Its translation is CASSFLREVDTEAFF.